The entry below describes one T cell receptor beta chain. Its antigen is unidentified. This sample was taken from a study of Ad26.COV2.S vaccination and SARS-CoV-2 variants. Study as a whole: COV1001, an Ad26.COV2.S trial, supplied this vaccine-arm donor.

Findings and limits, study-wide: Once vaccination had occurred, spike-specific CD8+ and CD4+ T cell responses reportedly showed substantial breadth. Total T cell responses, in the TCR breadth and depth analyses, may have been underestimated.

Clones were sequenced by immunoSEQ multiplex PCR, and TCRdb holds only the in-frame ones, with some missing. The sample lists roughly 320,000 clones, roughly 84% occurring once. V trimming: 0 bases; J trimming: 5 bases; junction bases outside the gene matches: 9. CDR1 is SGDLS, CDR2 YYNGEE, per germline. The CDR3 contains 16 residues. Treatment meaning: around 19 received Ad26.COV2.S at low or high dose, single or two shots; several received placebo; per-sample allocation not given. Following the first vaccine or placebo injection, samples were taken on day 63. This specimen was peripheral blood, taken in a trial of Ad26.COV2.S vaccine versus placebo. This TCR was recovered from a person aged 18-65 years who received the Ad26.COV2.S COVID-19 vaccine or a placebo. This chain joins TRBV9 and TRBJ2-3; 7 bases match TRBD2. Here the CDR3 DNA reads TGTGCCAGCAGCGTAGAGGGGAGGGGCATAAGAGATACGCAGTATTTT. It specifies CASSVEGRGIRDTQYF.